The 27 T cell receptor beta chains reported below all come from one sample, sequenced in a study of response to subunit inactivated influenza vaccine. MiXCR, applied by TCRdb to the RT-PCR reads, yields one record per CDR3 protein. The sample has around 520,000 distinct CDR3 sequences; roughly 23% are singletons. Sequencing used CD4+ T cells sorted from PBMCs, obtained approximately 5 days after vaccination. The origin of the receptors is a middle-aged man who received an inactivated influenza vaccine.

A note on this clonotype: Given a much more abundant clone one base away, this may be a read error. The chain is built from TRBV20-1 and TRBJ2-5; D ambiguous. Germline-derived CDR1 and CDR2 are DFQATT and SNEGSKA (reference sequence). Trimming shortened V by 4 bases and J by 1 base, and 1 base separated the two germline ends. The CDR3 is 10 amino acids. The CDR3 nucleotides read TGCAGTGCTATCCAAGAGACCCAGTACTTC. Its protein product is CSAIQETQYF.

The chain uses TRBV5-1 and TRBJ1-6; D is unclear. Germline CDR1 reads SGHRS; CDR2 reads YFSETQ. The V gene lost 0 bases and the J gene lost 8 bases, with 9 bases spanning the gap. There are 14 residues in the CDR3. CDR3: CASSLEAGHSPLHF. Here the CDR3 DNA reads TGCGCCAGCAGCTTGGAGGCGGGTCATTCACCCCTCCACTTT.

This clonotype was seen repeatedly, ten times or more. This sequence joins TRBV29-1 and TRBJ2-7; no firm D call. This CDR3 comprises 10 residues. The germline V gene has CDR1 SQVTM and CDR2 ANQGSEA. Trimming cost V 8 bases and J 4 bases, with 9 bases left between them. The CDR3 region is CSPSSYEQYF. CDR3 nucleotide sequence: TGCAGCCCTTCTAGTTACGAGCAGTACTTC.

This clonotype has only a few counts. This chain links TRBV30 with TRBJ1-6; a weak D match, TRBD1 (5 bases). Germline assignment: CDR1 GTSNPN and CDR2 SVGIG (reference sequence). The CDR3 has 12 residues. Trimming took 7 bases from V and 7 from J, leaving 11 bases between them. The CDR3 sequence: CAYVGGNSPLHF. Here the CDR3 DNA reads TGTGCCTACGTGGGGGGGAATTCACCCCTCCACTTT.

This clonotype is a singleton in its sample. The V and J genes are TRBV7-6 and TRBJ2-5; possibly TRBD1 for D (5 bases). Germline values: CDR1 SGHVS, CDR2 FNYEAQ. This CDR3 has 16 amino acids. V lost 4 bases and J 5 bases, leaving 20 bases between the germline ends. CDR3 DNA: TGTGCCAGCAGCTCGAATACGGCAGGGTCGCACGAGACCCAGTACTTC. Its translation is CASSSNTAGSHETQYF.

The rearrangement joins TRBV7-6 to TRBJ2-5; D perhaps matches TRBD2 (5 bases). This CDR3 is built from 18 residues. Germline V CDR1 and CDR2: SGHVS, FNYEAQ. Trimming removed 0 bases at V and 5 bases at J, with 22 bases between. CDR3 nucleotides: TGTGCCAGCAGCTTAGCTATCGGGCTAGCCCGTTCGGGTGAGACCCAGTACTTC. Translation: CASSLAIGLARSGETQYF.

This clonotype was found a few times. This CDR3 is CASVRGESQNEKLFF. CDR3 in DNA: TGTGCCAGCGTACGGGGAGAGAGCCAGAATGAAAAACTGTTTTTT. The chain recombines TRBV7-9 with TRBJ1-4; D is ambiguous. The CDR3 consists of 15 residues. The ends were cut back, 8 bases at V and 5 bases at J, with 18 bases in the middle. The germline V gene encodes CDR1 SEHNR and CDR2 FQNEAQ (reference sequence).

This clonotype was counted a single time. The chain carries TRBV19 and TRBJ2-6, with TRBD1 as a possible D gene (6 bases). Looked up from germline, CDR1 is LNHDA and CDR2 is SQIVND (reference sequence). This CDR3 contains 13 residues. V was pared by 10 bases and J by 1 base, with 8 bases between. The CDR3 bases are TGTGCCACAGGACAGTCTGGGGCCAACGTCCTGACTTTC. The encoded protein is CATGQSGANVLTF.

The table lists this clonotype with a few counts. This chain uses TRBV5-1 with TRBJ1-1; no firm D call. Trimming removed 1 base from V and 0 bases from J, with 13 bases in between. Germline-derived CDR1 and CDR2 are SGHRS and YFSETQ. The CDR3 totals 16 residues. CDR3 residues: CASSLLPRSMNTEAFF. The CDR3 bases are TGCGCCAGCAGCTTGCTGCCCCGCTCCATGAACACTGAAGCTTTCTTT.

The chain employs TRBV6-1 and TRBJ2-2; D might be TRBD2 (5 bases). The CDR3 is 12 amino acids. V gave up 6 bases and J gave up 5 bases, with 7 bases separating them. The germline gives CDR1 MNHNS, CDR2 SASEGT. The CDR3 DNA reads as TGTGCCAGCAGGAGGGCGACCGGGGAGCTGTTTTTT. Translation: CASRRATGELFF.

The chain carries TRBV2 and TRBJ2-6; possibly TRBD1 for D (5 bases). Germline values: CDR1 SNHLY, CDR2 FYNNEI. The CDR3 length is 15 residues. V was cut by 6 bases and J by 4 bases, with 13 bases left in between. The CDR3 protein is CASSPGIGGANVLTF. CDR3 in DNA: TGTGCCAGCAGCCCAGGGATAGGGGGGGCCAACGTCCTGACTTTC.

The rearrangement joins TRBV4-2 to TRBJ2-7; the D call may be TRBD1 or TRBD2 (5 bases each). V lost 6 bases and J lost 0, with 12 bases in between. The length of the CDR3 is 14 residues. Per germline, CDR1 LGHNA and CDR2 YNFKEQ. CDR3 in DNA: TGTGCCAGCAGTGGGACCGTGAGCTCCTACGAGCAGTACTTC. Protein sequence: CASSGTVSSYEQYF.

The chain uses TRBV18 and TRBJ2-2, with D possibly being TRBD2 (6 bases). There are 15 residues in the CDR3. Per the germline V gene, CDR1 is KGHSH and CDR2 is LQKENI. V lost 3 bases to trimming and J lost 3 bases, with 11 bases between them. The CDR3: CASSPRGSYTGELFF. The CDR3 coding sequence is TGTGCCAGCTCACCGCGGGGCTCTTACACCGGGGAGCTGTTTTTT. Using reference TRBV18 and TRBJ2-2 for the parts outside the CDR3, the full variable domain is NAGVMQNPRHLVRRRGQEARLRCSPMKGHSHVYWYRQLPEEGLKFMVYLQKENIIDESGMPKERFSAEFPKEGPSILRIQQVVRGDSAAYFCASSPRGSYTGELFFGEGSRLTVL.

In this sample, this clonotype turned up many times. The chain joins TRBV20-1 to TRBJ2-1; no reliable D call. The CDR3 extends over 17 amino acids. The V gene lost 5 bases and the J gene lost 0 bases, with 20 bases spanning the gap. Germline V lookup: CDR1 DFQATT, CDR2 SNEGSKA (reference sequence). The CDR3 region is CSAHPPIQHSSYNEQFF. The CDR3 DNA follows: TGCAGTGCTCATCCCCCCATTCAGCACAGCTCCTACAATGAGCAGTTCTTC.

The V gene is TRBV11-1, the J gene TRBJ2-1; 7 bases align to TRBD1. Germline V gene data show CDR1 as SGHAT and CDR2 as FQDESV (reference sequence). The CDR3 length is 18 residues. V dropped 5 bases and J dropped 4; count of bases not matched to a gene: 17. This CDR3 reads CASSETRQGPLPYNEQFF. The DNA for the CDR3 is TGTGCCAGCAGCGAAACTCGACAGGGACCCCTACCGTACAATGAGCAGTTCTTC.

The chain recombines TRBV30 with TRBJ1-1, with 7 positions matching TRBD1. This CDR3 spans 15 amino acids. With 2 bases clipped from V and 3 bases from J, the junction kept 9 bases outside the gene matches. CDR1 and CDR2 (germline): GTSNPN, SVGIG (reference sequence). The CDR3 region is CAWSRPGGGYTEAFF. CDR3 nucleotides: TGTGCCTGGAGTCGCCCAGGAGGGGGCTACACTGAAGCTTTCTTT.

The rearrangement uses TRBV20-1 and TRBJ2-3; the match to TRBD1 covers 9 bases. With V trimmed by 6 bases and J by 3 bases, 13 bases remained unmatched. This CDR3 contains 16 residues. From germline, CDR1 is DFQATT and CDR2 SNEGSKA (reference sequence). CDR3 DNA: TGCAGTGCCTCCTCTCTAAGGACAGGGGTAACAGATACGCAGTATTTT. The encoded protein is CSASSLRTGVTDTQYF.

This clonotype was counted only a few times. This chain uses TRBV5-1 with TRBJ2-3; possibly TRBD2 for D (6 bases). Germline V gene data show CDR1 as SGHRS and CDR2 as YFSETQ. V gave up 0 bases and J gave up 1 base, with 9 bases separating them. The CDR3 totals 15 residues. In nucleotides, the CDR3 is TGCGCCAGCAGCTTGGGTGCTAGCGGCACAGATACGCAGTATTTT. As protein: CASSLGASGTDTQYF. The entire variable domain, with the rest obtained from reference TRBV5-1 and TRBJ2-3, is as follows: KAGVTQTPRYLIKTRGQQVTLSCSPISGHRSVSWYQQTPGQGLQFLFEYFSETQRNKGNFPGRFSGRQFSNSRSEMNVSTLELGDSALYLCASSLGASGTDTQYFGPGTRLTVL.

The chain recombines TRBV5-1 with TRBJ1-1; D possibly corresponds to TRBD1 (6 bases). Germline CDR1 is SGHRS and CDR2 is YFSETQ. This CDR3 is built from 13 residues. V lost 4 bases and J lost 3, with 10 bases in between. The CDR3 loop reads CASSSGQYTEAFF. The CDR3 region has the DNA TGCGCCAGCAGCAGCGGACAGTACACTGAAGCTTTCTTT.

The chain uses TRBV5-1 and TRBJ2-5; TRBD2 agrees at 12 bases. This CDR3 has 15 residues. V gave up 5 bases and J gave up 4 bases; unmatched junction bases: 6. Germline-derived CDR1 and CDR2 are SGHRS and YFSETQ. CDR3 nucleotide sequence: TGCGCCAGCAGACCCACTAGCGGGAGGCGAGAGACCCAGTACTTC. Its translation: CASRPTSGRRETQYF.

The chain combines TRBV12-3 or TRBV12-4 with TRBJ2-2; the D gene is possibly TRBD2 (6 bases). Trimming stripped 6 bases from V and 4 bases from J, with 9 bases between. The CDR3 consists of 13 residues. In DNA, the CDR3 is TGTGCCAGCAGGACTAGTCCCACCGGGGAGCTGTTTTTT. This gives the protein CASRTSPTGELFF.

The V call is TRBV28, the J call TRBJ2-2; no clear D. V shed 3 bases and J shed 4 bases, with 12 bases lying between them. CDR1 is MDHEN and CDR2 is SYDVKM in the germline V gene. The CDR3 length is 15 residues. The CDR3 DNA is TGTGCCAGCAGTTTGGCAAGCGTACGCACCGGGGAGCTGTTTTTT. It codes for CASSLASVRTGELFF.

The chain employs TRBV15 and TRBJ2-2, with D tentatively TRBD1 or TRBD2 (6 bases each). V was cut by 1 base and J by 2 bases, with 14 bases left in between. Per the germline V gene, CDR1 is LNHNV and CDR2 is YYDKDF (reference sequence). There are 17 residues in the CDR3. Here the CDR3 DNA reads TGTGCCACCAGCAGAGTTAATATGGGGGGCAACACCGGGGAGCTGTTTTTT. This translates into CATSRVNMGGNTGELFF.

The J gene is TRBJ2-5, the V gene TRBV7-2, with 11 bases identical to TRBD1. The germline CDR1 and CDR2 sequences are SGHTA and FQGNSA. V gave up 5 bases and J gave up 4 bases; unmatched junction bases: 6. The CDR3 length is 15 residues. This CDR3 reads CASSPGTGGGETQYF. The CDR3 nucleotides are TGTGCCAGCAGCCCCGGGACAGGGGGAGGAGAGACCCAGTACTTC.

V usage is TRBV5-1 and J usage is TRBJ2-5; D is perhaps TRBD1 (5 bases). The CDR3 covers 16 residues. V was clipped by 2 bases and J by 2 bases, with 16 bases between them. The germline gives CDR1 SGHRS, CDR2 YFSETQ. CDR3 nucleotides: TGCGCCAGCAGCTTAGGGGCACAGGATTATCAAGAGACCCAGTACTTC. Translating it yields CASSLGAQDYQETQYF.

This clonotype showed up just a few times. The genes are TRBV12-3 or TRBV12-4 and TRBJ1-1; D possibly corresponds to TRBD1 (5 bases). This CDR3 region has 16 residues. V lost 3 bases, J lost 1 base, and 15 bases lay in between. CDR3 sequence: CASSFSGLLGNTEAFF. CDR3 sequence (DNA): TGTGCCAGCAGTTTCTCAGGGCTCCTTGGGAACACTGAAGCTTTCTTT.

The rearrangement links TRBV20-1 to TRBJ1-1; D gene ambiguous. Germline CDR1 reads DFQATT; CDR2 reads SNEGSKA (reference sequence). V was clipped by 5 bases and J by 13 bases, with 14 bases between them. The CDR3 is 10 residues long. For the CDR3, the DNA is TGCAGTGCTGGCCGGGCGTTAGGTTTCTTT. It is translated as CSAGRALGFF.